This TCR beta chain was captured in a study of T cell responses to AZD1222 COVID-19 vaccine. Across the whole study: Second-dose schedules of about 4 or about 12 weeks were combined. Findings and limits, study-wide: AZD1222 recipients seropositive at baseline numbered only 5 to 7. The donor cohort was predominantly white British with a female majority, and clonal diversity may have been underestimated.

About this clone itself: Its antigen is as yet unknown.

The CDR3 is 15 residues long. Trimming pared 2 bases from V and 1 base from J, leaving 11 bases between. Germline CDR1 and CDR2: ENHRY and SYGVKD. Libraries were prepared by immunoSEQ multiplex PCR; TCRdb keeps only in-frame clonotypes and omits some of them. The table shows about 180,000 clones, with around nine tenths occurring only once. Source: peripheral blood, taken on day 0 of AZD1222 vaccination. The TCR originated in an adult in good health. The chain couples TRBV10-3 to TRBJ1-2; D remains unclear. CDR3 nucleotide sequence: TGTGCCATCAGTGAGGAGGGCAACTTTAACTATGGCTACACCTTC. Translation: CAISEEGNFNYGYTF.